The 5 T cell receptor beta chains in this list originate from one sample, sequenced in a study of cytomegalovirus exposure and HLA in healthy donors. This PCR relied on a set of 60 Vbeta primers and 13 Jbeta primers. Sequenced by immunoSEQ multiplex PCR; TCRdb stores in-frame clones only, minus some. The sample lists more than 150,000 clones, about 80% occurring once. Sequenced sample: PBMCs. These receptors were obtained from a man between 18 and 35 years old in good health and CMV-seronegative.

The chain employs TRBV9 and TRBJ2-3, with 8 bases matching TRBD1. V lost 5 bases, J lost 5 bases, and 10 bases stayed unmatched. The CDR3 is 15 amino acids. Germline V gives CDR1 SGDLS, CDR2 YYNGEE. CDR3 sequence reads: CASRRGQGEGDTQYF. CDR3 nucleotide sequence: TGTGCCAGCAGGAGAGGACAGGGCGAGGGAGATACGCAGTATTTT.

There are a few counts of this clone. The chain couples TRBV7-9 to TRBJ2-5; D is uncertain. The V and J ends lost 8 bases and 4 bases respectively, with 17 bases between them. The CDR3 is 14 amino acids. Germline CDR1 is SEHNR and CDR2 is FQNEAQ (reference sequence). This CDR3 reads CASHRWREGETQYF. Here the CDR3 DNA reads TGTGCCAGCCACCGTTGGAGAGAAGGAGAGACCCAGTACTTC.

The chain employs TRBV7-2 and TRBJ2-3; 8 positions match TRBD2. Trimming at V came to 5 bases and at J to 2 bases, leaving 9 bases not matched to a gene. Germline V gene sequence: CDR1 SGHTA, CDR2 FQGNSA. The CDR3 length is 16 residues. The CDR3 sequence is CASSARGGKITDTQYF. The CDR3 DNA reads as TGTGCCAGCAGCGCCCGGGGGGGGAAGATCACAGATACGCAGTATTTT.

The chain has TRBV7-2 and TRBJ1-3; 7 bases are a match to TRBD1. The CDR3 is made up of 14 amino acids. From germline, CDR1 is SGHTA and CDR2 FQGNSA. The J segment lost 4 bases and the V segment lost 5 bases, leaving 5 bases of the junction unmatched. The CDR3 protein is CASSLHRGGNTIYF. CDR3 sequence (DNA): TGTGCCAGCAGCCTTCACAGGGGCGGAAACACCATATATTTT.

This rearrangement joins TRBV29-1 to TRBJ2-7; 8 nucleotides align to TRBD2. The germline gives CDR1 SQVTM, CDR2 ANQGSEA. With 0 bases clipped from V and 6 bases from J, the junction kept 7 bases outside the gene matches. The CDR3 consists of 14 residues. Here the CDR3 reads CSVEDDPGGAEQYF. DNA of the CDR3: TGCAGCGTTGAAGATGATCCGGGGGGGGCCGAGCAGTACTTC.